These T cell receptor beta chains were read from a single sample in a study of cytomegalovirus exposure and HLA in healthy donors. The assay was immunoSEQ multiplex PCR, and TCRdb's table has in-frame clones only and misses some. The sample yields around 150,000 clones, 70% to 80% seen once. Material: PBMCs. The receptors here all came from a man between 18 and 29 years old in good health and CMV-seronegative. CDR3s include the opening cysteine and the closing phenylalanine or tryptophan. The D gene is left open where the match is weak. The size field is filled for only some rows; it gives once, few, many or a size class.

size	length	J	V	D	DNA	CDR3
.	12	TRBJ2-1	TRBV29-1	.	TGCAGTGGGCAGGGCCCGAACAATGAGCAGTTCTTC	CSGQGPNNEQFF
.	18	TRBJ1-5	TRBV4-1	.	TGCGCCAGCAGCCAAGAGGTAAGGGGAACGACTAGCAATCAGCCCCAGCATTTT	CASSQEVRGTTSNQPQHF
.	13	TRBJ1-2	TRBV30	.	TGTGCCCGAGGGGGTTTTGAGAACTATGGCTACACCTTC	CARGGFENYGYTF
.	17	TRBJ2-1	TRBV19	TRBD2	TGTGCCAGTAGTATAGACCGATCTAGCGGGTGGGCGAATGAGCAGTTCTTC	CASSIDRSSGWANEQFF
.	14	TRBJ1-5	TRBV19	TRBD1	TGTGCCAGTAGGTCGACAGGGGCCAATCAGCCCCAGCATTTT	CASRSTGANQPQHF
.	16	TRBJ2-3	TRBV5-1	.	TGCGCCAGCAGCTTGGCCGACAGACCTAGCACAGATACGCAGTATTTT	CASSLADRPSTDTQYF
once	15	TRBJ2-1	TRBV2	TRBD2	TGTGCCAGCAGTTTAAGGACTAGCGTGTACAATGAGCAGTTCTTC	CASSLRTSVYNEQFF
.	17	TRBJ2-1	TRBV5-4	TRBD2	TGTGCCAGCAGCCTTACTAGCGGGCCCTCCTTAAACAATGAGCAGTTCTTC	CASSLTSGPSLNNEQFF
once	15	TRBJ2-5	TRBV2	.	TGTGCCAGCAATCAGGCAGGGGTAAGGGGAGAGACCCAGTACTTC	CASNQAGVRGETQYF
.	13	TRBJ1-1	TRBV2	TRBD1	TGTGCCACCTTGACAGGGGGAAACACTGAAGCTTTCTTT	CATLTGGNTEAFF
.	17	TRBJ2-1	TRBV5-1	.	TGCGCCAGCAGCTTGCAGAGGACTCCTAACTCGGACAATGAGCAGTTCTTC	CASSLQRTPNSDNEQFF
.	14	TRBJ2-7	TRBV28	.	TGTGCCAGCTCACTACTCGACGGGGACTACGAGCAGTACTTC	CASSLLDGDYEQYF
once	15	TRBJ1-1	TRBV7-2	TRBD1	TGTGCCAGCAGCTTAGTGACAGGGTATAACCCTGAAGCTTTCTTT	CASSLVTGYNPEAFF
.	12	TRBJ2-7	TRBV19	.	TGTGCCAGTAGCCCTGACAGCTACGAGCAGTACTTC	CASSPDSYEQYF
.	16	TRBJ2-2	TRBV2	TRBD1	TGTGCCAGCAGTTATCTCCGGACAGGGAACACCGGGGAGCTGTTTTTT	CASSYLRTGNTGELFF
.	14	TRBJ2-5	TRBV4-1	.	TGCGCCAGCAGCCAAGTAATCTACCAAGAGACCCAGTACTTC	CASSQVIYQETQYF
few	13	TRBJ1-2	TRBV6-5	.	TGTGCCAGCCGCAGGGCAGGGAACTATGGCTACACCTTC	CASRRAGNYGYTF
.	11	TRBJ2-3	TRBV20-1	TRBD2	TGCAGTGCAAAAACAGGTCACCGGGGGGGTTTT	CSAKTGHRGGF
few	15	TRBJ2-7	TRBV18	TRBD1	TGTGCCAGCTCATTCCCCGGGGACAGGGAATACGAGCAGTACTTC	CASSFPGDREYEQYF
.	12	TRBJ2-1	TRBV11-2	.	TGTGCCAGCAGCTTAGTTCCCCCGGAGCAGTTCTTC	CASSLVPPEQFF
.	13	TRBJ2-5	TRBV6-5	TRBD1	TGTGCCAGCACAGGGGGAGTTCAAGAGACCCAGTACTTC	CASTGGVQETQYF
.	15	TRBJ2-7	TRBV28	TRBD1	TGTGCCAGCAGAACTACTCCGGGACAGGGCTACGAGCAGTACTTC	CASRTTPGQGYEQYF
.	14	TRBJ2-7	TRBV7-8	TRBD2	TGTGCCAGCAGCTTATTCGGGGGGGACCACGAGCAGTACTTC	CASSLFGGDHEQYF
.	14	TRBJ2-7	TRBV11-2	.	TGTGCCAGCAGCTTAACAGGAACGACCTACGAGCAGTACTTC	CASSLTGTTYEQYF
.	14	TRBJ1-5	TRBV27	TRBD1	TGTGCCAGCAAGGTACAGGGGGTGGAACAGCCCCAGCATTTT	CASKVQGVEQPQHF
.	12	TRBJ2-1	TRBV7-9	.	TGTGCCAGCAGCTTACTATCCGGTGAGCAGTTCTTC	CASSLLSGEQFF
few	17	TRBJ1-4	TRBV25-1	.	TGTGCCAGCAGTCTCCCTACTGCGGGGAACCCCGGGTGGGAACTGTTTTTT	CASSLPTAGNPGWELFF
.	16	TRBJ2-5	TRBV19	TRBD1	TGTGCCAGTAGTATATGGGACAGCCTTTTGGGAGAGACCCAGTACTTC	CASSIWDSLLGETQYF
.	15	TRBJ1-4	TRBV28	.	TGTGCCAGCAGTTTATCCACCTCGAGGGCCGAAAAACTGTTTTTT	CASSLSTSRAEKLFF
few	16	TRBJ2-1	TRBV11-3	TRBD2	TGTGCCAGCAGCTTCCGGGGACTAGCGGGGGACAATGAGCAGTTCTTC	CASSFRGLAGDNEQFF
.	21	TRBJ1-2	TRBV12-5	TRBD1	TGTGCTAGTGGTTTGTTTTTGAGTCTAGGAGGCCCCGGGTCCCAGGGGGATGGCTACACCTTC	CASGLFLSLGGPGSQGDGYTF
.	11	TRBJ2-7	TRBV12-5	.	TGTGCTAGTGGTTTGGGGCACGAGCAGTACTTC	CASGLGHEQYF
.	16	TRBJ2-2	TRBV2	TRBD1	TGTGCCAGCAGTGAAGGTAGGGGGCGGAACACCGGGGAGCTGTTTTTT	CASSEGRGRNTGELFF
few	16	TRBJ2-1	TRBV4-1	TRBD2	TGCGCCAGCAGCCCGACTAGCGGGGGGGCCCGGTATGAGCAGTTCTTC	CASSPTSGGARYEQFF
.	15	TRBJ1-2	TRBV10-3	TRBD1	TGTGCCATCAGTGAGGAACAGGGGGGATCCTATGGCTACACCTTC	CAISEEQGGSYGYTF
.	12	TRBJ1-6	TRBV2	.	TGTGCCAGCAACGGACATCTTTCACCCCTCCACTTT	CASNGHLSPLHF
.	17	TRBJ2-1	TRBV7-2	TRBD2	TGTGCCAGCAGCTTAGCGCGGTTGGGGACTAGGGCTGGTGAGCAGTTCTTC	CASSLARLGTRAGEQFF
.	14	TRBJ1-6	TRBV27	TRBD1	TGTGCCAGCAGCTCCGGGACAGGGGGGTCACCCCTCCACTTT	CASSSGTGGSPLHF
.	14	TRBJ2-7	TRBV5-4	.	TGTGCCAGCAGCTCCGACAGCTTCTCCTACGAGCAGTACTTC	CASSSDSFSYEQYF
.	12	TRBJ2-1	TRBV29-1	.	TGCAGCGTTACGACATTGAACGATGAGCAGTTCTTC	CSVTTLNDEQFF
.	15	TRBJ2-4	TRBV10-3	.	TGTGCCATCAGTGAAGGGACAACAGCCGGGAACATTCAGTACTTC	CAISEGTTAGNIQYF
.	15	TRBJ1-2	TRBV4-1	.	TGCGCCAGCAGCCAAGAACCCGGGGTGGTCTATGGCTACACCTTC	CASSQEPGVVYGYTF
.	13	TRBJ2-5	TRBV19	TRBD2	TGTGCCAGTGCTAGCGGGCTGCAAGAGACCCAGTACTTC	CASASGLQETQYF
.	14	TRBJ2-1	TRBV14	TRBD2	TGTGCCAGCAGCCAAGAGATAGCGGGAGGTGAGCAGTTCTTC	CASSQEIAGGEQFF
.	16	TRBJ2-1	TRBV6-5	.	TGTGCCAGCAGTTACCTCTACGGGAGCTCCTACAATGAGCAGTTCTTC	CASSYLYGSSYNEQFF
few	11	TRBJ1-2	TRBV28	TRBD1	TGTGCCAGCAGTAAACAGGGGGGCTACACCTTC	CASSKQGGYTF
few	15	TRBJ1-1	TRBV5-6	.	TGTGCCAGCAGCTTGGCCGCGGGGGCGCTCGTGATCGGGAACTTT	CASSLAAGALVIGNF
few	18	TRBJ1-5	TRBV6-4	TRBD1	TGTGCCAGCAGTGACTCGAAGGGGGCGAAGGAAAGCAATCAGCCCCAGCATTTT	CASSDSKGAKESNQPQHF
.	12	TRBJ1-2	TRBV5-5	.	TGTGCCAGCAGCTGGGACTCCTATGGCTACACCTTC	CASSWDSYGYTF
.	14	TRBJ2-3	TRBV5-1	.	TGCGCCAGCAGCTTAGGCAGGGGCAAGGATACGCAGTATTTT	CASSLGRGKDTQYF
.	15	TRBJ1-1	TRBV19	.	TGTGCCAGTAGTGGGGGGGTCAGGGCCATCACTGAAGCTTTCTTT	CASSGGVRAITEAFF
.	15	TRBJ2-1	TRBV11-2	.	TGTGCCAGCAGCTTACTGGGGAGGTCCTACAATGAGCAGTTCTTC	CASSLLGRSYNEQFF
.	16	TRBJ1-6	TRBV7-9	.	TGTGCCAGCAGCTTAAATCCTGGAGGAGGGAATTCACCCCTCCACTTT	CASSLNPGGGNSPLHF
.	16	TRBJ2-3	TRBV19	.	TGTGCCAGTAGTATTCTGGGGCAGGGATTCACAGATACGCAGTATTTT	CASSILGQGFTDTQYF
.	12	TRBJ2-1	TRBV2	.	TGTGCCAGCAGCAGGGATTTTAGTGAGCAGTTCTTC	CASSRDFSEQFF
once	14	TRBJ2-7	TRBV19	.	TGTGCCAGTAGTATCGGGTCTTCTCTCTACGAGCAGTACTTC	CASSIGSSLYEQYF
.	13	TRBJ2-7	TRBV6-1	.	TGTGCCAGCAGTGAAGCGGCCAGGGCGGTGCAGTACTTC	CASSEAARAVQYF